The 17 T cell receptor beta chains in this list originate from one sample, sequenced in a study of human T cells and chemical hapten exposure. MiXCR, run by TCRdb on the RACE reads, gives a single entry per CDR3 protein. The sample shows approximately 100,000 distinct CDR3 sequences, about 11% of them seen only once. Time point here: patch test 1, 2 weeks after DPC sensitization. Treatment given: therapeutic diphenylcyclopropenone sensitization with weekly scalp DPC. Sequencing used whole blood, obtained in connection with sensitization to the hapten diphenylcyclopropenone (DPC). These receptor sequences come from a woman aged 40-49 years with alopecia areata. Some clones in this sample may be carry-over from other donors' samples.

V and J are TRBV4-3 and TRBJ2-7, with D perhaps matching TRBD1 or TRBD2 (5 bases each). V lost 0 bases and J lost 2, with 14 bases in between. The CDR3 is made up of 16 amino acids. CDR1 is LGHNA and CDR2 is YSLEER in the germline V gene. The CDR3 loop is CASSQDARDRTYEQYF. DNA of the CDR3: TGCGCCAGCAGCCAAGATGCCCGGGACCGAACCTACGAGCAGTACTTC.

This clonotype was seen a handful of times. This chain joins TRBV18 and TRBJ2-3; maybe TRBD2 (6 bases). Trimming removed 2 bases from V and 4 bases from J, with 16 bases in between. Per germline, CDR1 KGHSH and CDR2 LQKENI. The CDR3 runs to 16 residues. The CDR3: CASSPGQPGEADTQYF. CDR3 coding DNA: TGTGCCAGCTCACCAGGCCAACCGGGAGAGGCAGATACGCAGTATTTT.

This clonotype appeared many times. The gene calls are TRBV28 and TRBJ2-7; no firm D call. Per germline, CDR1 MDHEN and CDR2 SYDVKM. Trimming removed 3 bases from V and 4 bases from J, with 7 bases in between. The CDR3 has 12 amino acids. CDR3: CASSLWGYEQYF. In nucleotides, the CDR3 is TGTGCCAGCAGTTTGTGGGGATACGAGCAGTACTTC. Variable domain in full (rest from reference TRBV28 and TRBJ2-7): DVKVTQSSRYLVKRTGEKVFLECVQDMDHENMFWYRQDPGLGLRLIYFSYDVKMKEKGDIPEGYSVSREKKERFSLILESASTNQTSMYLCASSLWGYEQYFGPGTRLTVT.

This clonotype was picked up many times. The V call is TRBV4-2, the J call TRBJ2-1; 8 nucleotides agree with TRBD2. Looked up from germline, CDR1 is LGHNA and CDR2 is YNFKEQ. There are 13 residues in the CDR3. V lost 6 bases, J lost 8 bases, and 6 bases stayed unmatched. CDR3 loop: CASSLGLADEQFF. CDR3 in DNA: TGTGCCAGCAGTCTCGGACTAGCAGATGAGCAGTTCTTC.

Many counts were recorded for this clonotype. DNA for the CDR3: TGCAGCGCTGTCCAGACGAGCACTGAAGCTTTCTTT. Translated, it gives CSAVQTSTEAFF. This chain joins TRBV29-1 and TRBJ1-1; D not resolved. The CDR3 has 12 residues. V was shortened by 7 bases and J by 4 bases, with 13 bases between the two germline ends. Germline V gives CDR1 SQVTM, CDR2 ANQGSEA.

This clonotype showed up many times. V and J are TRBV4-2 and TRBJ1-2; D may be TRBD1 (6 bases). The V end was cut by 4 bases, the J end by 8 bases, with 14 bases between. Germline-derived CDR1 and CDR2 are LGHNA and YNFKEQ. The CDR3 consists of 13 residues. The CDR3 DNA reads TGTGCCAGCAGCCCCACAGGGAGGACCGGCTACACCTTC. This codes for CASSPTGRTGYTF.

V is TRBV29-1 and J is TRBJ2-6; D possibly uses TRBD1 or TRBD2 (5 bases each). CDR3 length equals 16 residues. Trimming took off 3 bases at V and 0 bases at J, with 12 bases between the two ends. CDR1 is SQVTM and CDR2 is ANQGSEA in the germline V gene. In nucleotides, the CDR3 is TGCAGCGTTGATACGGGACGCCTCTCTGGGGCCAACGTCCTGACTTTC. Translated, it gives CSVDTGRLSGANVLTF.

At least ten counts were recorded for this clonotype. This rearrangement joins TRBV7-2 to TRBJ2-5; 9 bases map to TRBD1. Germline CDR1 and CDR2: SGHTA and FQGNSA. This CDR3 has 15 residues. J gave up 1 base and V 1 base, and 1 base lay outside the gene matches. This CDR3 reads CASSLGDRAQETQYF. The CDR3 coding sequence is TGTGCCAGCAGCTTAGGGGACAGGGCCCAAGAGACCCAGTACTTC.

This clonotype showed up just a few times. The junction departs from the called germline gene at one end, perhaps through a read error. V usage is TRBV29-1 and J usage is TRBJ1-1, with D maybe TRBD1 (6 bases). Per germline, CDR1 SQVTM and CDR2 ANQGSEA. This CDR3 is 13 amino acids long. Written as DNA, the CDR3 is TGCAGCGCTGAACAGGGTTCCAACACTGAAGCTTTCTTT. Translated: CSAEQGSNTEAFF.

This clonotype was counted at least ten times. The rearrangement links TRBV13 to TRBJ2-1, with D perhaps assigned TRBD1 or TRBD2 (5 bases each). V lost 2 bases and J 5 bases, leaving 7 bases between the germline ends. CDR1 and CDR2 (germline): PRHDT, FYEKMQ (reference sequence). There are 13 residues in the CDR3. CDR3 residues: CASSLTGHNEQFF. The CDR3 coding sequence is TGTGCCAGCAGCTTAACGGGACACAATGAGCAGTTCTTC.

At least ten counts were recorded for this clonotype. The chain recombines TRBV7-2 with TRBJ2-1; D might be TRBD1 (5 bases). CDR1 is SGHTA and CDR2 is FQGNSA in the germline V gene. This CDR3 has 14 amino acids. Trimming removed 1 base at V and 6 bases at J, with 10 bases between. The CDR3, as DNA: TGTGCCAGCAGCTTAGGGTCCAGGGTCAATGAGCAGTTCTTC. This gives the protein CASSLGSRVNEQFF.

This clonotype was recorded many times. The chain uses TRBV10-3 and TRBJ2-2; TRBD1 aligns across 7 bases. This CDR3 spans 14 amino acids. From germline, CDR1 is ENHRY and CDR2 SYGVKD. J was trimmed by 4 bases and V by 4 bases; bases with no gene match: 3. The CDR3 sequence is CAISAPGGTGELFF. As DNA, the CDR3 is TGTGCCATCAGTGCCCCAGGGGGCACCGGGGAGCTGTTTTTT.

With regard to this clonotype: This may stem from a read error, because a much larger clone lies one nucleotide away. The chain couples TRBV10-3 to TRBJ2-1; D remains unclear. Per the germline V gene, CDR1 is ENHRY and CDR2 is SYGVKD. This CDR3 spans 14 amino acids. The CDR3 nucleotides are TGTGCCATCAGTGAAGGAGACTCCTACGATGAGCAGTTCTTC. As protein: CAISEGDSYDEQFF.

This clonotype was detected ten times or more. CDR3 sequence reads: CASKWGSRTFIYGYTF. CDR3 coding DNA: TGTGCCAGCAAGTGGGGGAGCCGCACCTTTATTTATGGCTACACCTTC. The chain uses TRBV6-1 and TRBJ1-2; tentatively, D is TRBD1 (5 bases). The CDR3 extends over 16 amino acids. Germline V gives CDR1 MNHNS, CDR2 SASEGT. Trimming took off 7 bases at V and 5 bases at J, with 23 bases between the two ends.

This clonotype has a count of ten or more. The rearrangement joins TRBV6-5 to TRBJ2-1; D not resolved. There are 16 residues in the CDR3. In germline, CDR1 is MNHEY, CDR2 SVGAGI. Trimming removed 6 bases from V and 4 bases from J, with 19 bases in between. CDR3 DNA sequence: TGTGCCAGCAGCTCTTCCCGTTTTGGATCGTACAATGAGCAGTTCTTC. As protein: CASSSSRFGSYNEQFF.

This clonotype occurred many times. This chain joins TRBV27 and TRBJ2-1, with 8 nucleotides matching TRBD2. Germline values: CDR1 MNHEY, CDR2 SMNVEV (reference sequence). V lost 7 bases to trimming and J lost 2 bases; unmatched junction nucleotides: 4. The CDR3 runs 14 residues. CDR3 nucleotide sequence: TGTGCCAGCACCCGCGGGAGGACCTACAATGAGCAGTTCTTC. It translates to CASTRGRTYNEQFF.

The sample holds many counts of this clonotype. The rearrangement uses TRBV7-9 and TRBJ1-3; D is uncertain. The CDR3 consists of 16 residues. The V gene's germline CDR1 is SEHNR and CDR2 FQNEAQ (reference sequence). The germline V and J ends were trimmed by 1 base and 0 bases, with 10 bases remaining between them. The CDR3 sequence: CASSLEGPSSGNTIYF. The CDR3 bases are TGTGCCAGCAGCTTAGAAGGTCCAAGCTCTGGAAACACCATATATTTT.